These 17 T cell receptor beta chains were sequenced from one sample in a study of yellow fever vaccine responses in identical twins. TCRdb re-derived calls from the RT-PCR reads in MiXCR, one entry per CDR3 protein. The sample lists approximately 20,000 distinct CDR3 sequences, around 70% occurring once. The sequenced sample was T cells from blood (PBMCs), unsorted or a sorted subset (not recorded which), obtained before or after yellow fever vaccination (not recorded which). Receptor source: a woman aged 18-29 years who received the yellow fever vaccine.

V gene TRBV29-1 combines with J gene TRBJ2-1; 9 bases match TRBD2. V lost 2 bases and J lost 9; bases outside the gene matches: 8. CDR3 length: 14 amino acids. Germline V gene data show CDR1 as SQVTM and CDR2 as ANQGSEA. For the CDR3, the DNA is TGCAGCGTTGAACGAGCGGGAGGAGTGGGTGAGCAGTTCTTC. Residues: CSVERAGGVGEQFF.

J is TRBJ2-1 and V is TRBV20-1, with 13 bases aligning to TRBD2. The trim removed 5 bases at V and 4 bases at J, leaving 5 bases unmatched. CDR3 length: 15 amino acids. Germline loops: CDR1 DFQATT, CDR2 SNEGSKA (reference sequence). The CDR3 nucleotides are TGCAGTGCTCCGGGACTAGCGGGAAGGTACAATGAGCAGTTCTTC. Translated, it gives CSAPGLAGRYNEQFF.

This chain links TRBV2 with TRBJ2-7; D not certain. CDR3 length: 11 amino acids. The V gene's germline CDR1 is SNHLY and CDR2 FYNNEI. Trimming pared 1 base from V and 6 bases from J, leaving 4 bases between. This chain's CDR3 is CASSEGVEQYF. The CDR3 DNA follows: TGTGCCAGCAGTGAAGGTGTCGAGCAGTACTTC. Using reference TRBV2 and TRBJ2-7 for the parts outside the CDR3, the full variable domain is EPEVTQTPSHQVTQMGQEVILRCVPISNHLYFYWYRQILGQKVEFLVSFYNNEISEKSEIFDDQFSVERPDGSNFTLKIRSTKLEDSAMYFCASSEGVEQYFGPGTRLTVT.

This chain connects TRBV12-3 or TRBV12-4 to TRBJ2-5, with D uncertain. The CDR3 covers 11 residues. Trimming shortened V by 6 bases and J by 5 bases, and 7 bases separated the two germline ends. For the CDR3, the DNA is TGTGCCAGCAGCGCCTCGGAGACCCAGTACTTC. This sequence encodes CASSASETQYF.

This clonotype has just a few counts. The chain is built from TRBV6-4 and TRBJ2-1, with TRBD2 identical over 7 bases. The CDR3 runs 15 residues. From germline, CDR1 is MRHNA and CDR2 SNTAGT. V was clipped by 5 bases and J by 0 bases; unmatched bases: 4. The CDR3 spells CASSPTGGSYNEQFF. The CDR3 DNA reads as TGTGCCAGCAGTCCAACGGGAGGCTCCTACAATGAGCAGTTCTTC.

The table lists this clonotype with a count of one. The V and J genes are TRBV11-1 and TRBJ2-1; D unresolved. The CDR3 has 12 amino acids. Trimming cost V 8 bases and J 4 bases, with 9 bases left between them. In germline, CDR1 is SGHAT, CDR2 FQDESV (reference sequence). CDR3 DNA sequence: TGTGCCAGCCGGGCGGAGTACAATGAGCAGTTCTTC. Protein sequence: CASRAEYNEQFF.

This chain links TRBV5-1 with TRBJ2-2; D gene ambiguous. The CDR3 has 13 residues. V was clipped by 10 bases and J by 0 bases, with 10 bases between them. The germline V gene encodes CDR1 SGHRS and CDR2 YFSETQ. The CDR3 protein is CAVPEANTGELFF. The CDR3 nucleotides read TGCGCCGTGCCGGAAGCGAACACCGGGGAGCTGTTTTTT.

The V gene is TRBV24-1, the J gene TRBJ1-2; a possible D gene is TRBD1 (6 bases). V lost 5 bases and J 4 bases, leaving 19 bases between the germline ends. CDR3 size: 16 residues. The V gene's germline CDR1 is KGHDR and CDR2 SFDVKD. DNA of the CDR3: TGTGCCACCAGTGCAAACCAACAGGGTCCGGGCTATGGCTACACCTTC. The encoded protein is CATSANQQGPGYGYTF.

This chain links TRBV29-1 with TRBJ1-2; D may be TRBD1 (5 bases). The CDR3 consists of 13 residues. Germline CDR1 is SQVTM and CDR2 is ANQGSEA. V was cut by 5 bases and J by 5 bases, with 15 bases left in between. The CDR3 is CSVNSRVEYGYTF. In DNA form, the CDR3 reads TGCAGCGTTAACTCCAGGGTGGAGTATGGCTACACCTTC. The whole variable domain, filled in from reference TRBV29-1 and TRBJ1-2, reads SAVISQKPSRDICQRGTSLTIQCQVDSQVTMMFWYRQQPGQSLTLIATANQGSEATYESGFVIDKFPISRPNLTFSTLTVSNMSPEDSSIYLCSVNSRVEYGYTFGSGTRLTVV.

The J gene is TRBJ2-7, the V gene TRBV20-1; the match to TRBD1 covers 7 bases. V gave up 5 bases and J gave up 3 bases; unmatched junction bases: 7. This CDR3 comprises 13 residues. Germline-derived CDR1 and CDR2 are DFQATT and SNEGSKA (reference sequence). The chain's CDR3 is CSAVLRQGYEQYF. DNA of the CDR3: TGCAGTGCTGTCCTGAGACAGGGCTACGAGCAGTACTTC.

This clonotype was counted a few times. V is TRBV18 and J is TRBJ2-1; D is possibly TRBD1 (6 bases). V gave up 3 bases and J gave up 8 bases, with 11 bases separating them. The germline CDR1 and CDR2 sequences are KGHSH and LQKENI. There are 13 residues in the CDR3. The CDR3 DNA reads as TGTGCCAGCTCACCGTTGGGGGCTTATGAGCAGTTCTTC. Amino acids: CASSPLGAYEQFF.

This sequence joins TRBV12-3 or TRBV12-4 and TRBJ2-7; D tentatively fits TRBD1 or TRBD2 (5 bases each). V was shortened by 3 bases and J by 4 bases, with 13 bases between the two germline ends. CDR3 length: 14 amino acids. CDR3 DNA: TGTGCCAGCAGTTTTTGGGGGAGTGGGTACGAGCAGTACTTC. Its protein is CASSFWGSGYEQYF.

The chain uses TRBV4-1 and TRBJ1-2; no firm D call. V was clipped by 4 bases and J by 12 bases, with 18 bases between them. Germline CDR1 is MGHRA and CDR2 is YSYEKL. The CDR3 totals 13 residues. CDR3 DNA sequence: TGCGCCAGCAGCCGAGCTAACGAGGTCGCGGACACCTTC. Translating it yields CASSRANEVADTF.

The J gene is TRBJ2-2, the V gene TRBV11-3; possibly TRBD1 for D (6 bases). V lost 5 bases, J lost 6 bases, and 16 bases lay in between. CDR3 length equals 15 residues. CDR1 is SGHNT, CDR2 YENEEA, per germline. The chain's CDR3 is CASSPPIRQAGELFF. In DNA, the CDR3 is TGTGCCAGCAGCCCGCCCATCCGACAGGCCGGGGAGCTGTTTTTT.

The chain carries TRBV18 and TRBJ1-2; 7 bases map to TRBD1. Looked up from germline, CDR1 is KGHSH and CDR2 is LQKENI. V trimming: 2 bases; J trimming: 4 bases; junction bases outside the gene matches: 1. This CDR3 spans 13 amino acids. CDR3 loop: CASSPTGVYGYTF. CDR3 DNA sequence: TGTGCCAGCTCACCAACAGGGGTCTATGGCTACACCTTC.

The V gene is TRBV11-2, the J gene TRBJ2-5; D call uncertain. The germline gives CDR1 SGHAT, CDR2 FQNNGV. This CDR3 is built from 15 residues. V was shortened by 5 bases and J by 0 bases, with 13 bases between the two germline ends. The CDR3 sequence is CASSPFWANQETQYF. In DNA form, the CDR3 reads TGTGCCAGCAGCCCTTTTTGGGCGAACCAAGAGACCCAGTACTTC. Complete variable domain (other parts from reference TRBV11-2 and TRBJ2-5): EAGVAQSPRYKIIEKRQSVAFWCNPISGHATLYWYQQILGQGPKLLIQFQNNGVVDDSQLPKDRFSAERLKGVDSTLKIQPAKLEDSAVYLCASSPFWANQETQYFGPGTRLLVL.

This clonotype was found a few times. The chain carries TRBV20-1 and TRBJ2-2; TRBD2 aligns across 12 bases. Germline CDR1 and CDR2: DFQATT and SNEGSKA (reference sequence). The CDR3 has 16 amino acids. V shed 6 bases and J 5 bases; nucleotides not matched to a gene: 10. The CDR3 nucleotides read TGCAGTGCCCAGACTAGCGGGGGAAGTAATACCGGGGAGCTGTTTTTT. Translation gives CSAQTSGGSNTGELFF.